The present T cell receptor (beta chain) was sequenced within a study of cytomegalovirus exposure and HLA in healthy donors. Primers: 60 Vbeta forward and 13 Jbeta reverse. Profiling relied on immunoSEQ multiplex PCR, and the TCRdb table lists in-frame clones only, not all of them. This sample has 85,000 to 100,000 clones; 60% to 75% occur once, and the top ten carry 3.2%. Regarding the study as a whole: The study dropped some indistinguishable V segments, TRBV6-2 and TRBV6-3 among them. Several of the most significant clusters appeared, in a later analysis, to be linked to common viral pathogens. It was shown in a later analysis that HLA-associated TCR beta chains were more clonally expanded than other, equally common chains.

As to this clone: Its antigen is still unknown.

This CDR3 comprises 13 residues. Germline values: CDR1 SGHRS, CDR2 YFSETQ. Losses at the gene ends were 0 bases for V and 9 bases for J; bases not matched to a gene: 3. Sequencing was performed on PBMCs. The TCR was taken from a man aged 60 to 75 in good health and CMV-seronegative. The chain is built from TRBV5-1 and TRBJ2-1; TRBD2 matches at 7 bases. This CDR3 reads CASSLGTSLEQFF. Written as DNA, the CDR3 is TGCGCCAGCAGCTTGGGGACTAGTCTTGAGCAGTTCTTC.